The rows below give T cell receptor beta chains drawn from one sample of a study of radiation and T cells in renal cell carcinoma. Sequencing used immunoSEQ multiplex PCR; TCRdb keeps in-frame clones, though not all of them. The data hold roughly 100,000 clones, with around 83% observed a single time. The starting material was blood, obtained from a patient whose treatment included radiotherapy and nephrectomy. The receptors here all came from a man in his 60s with renal cell carcinoma. CDR3s include the opening cysteine and the closing phenylalanine or tryptophan. A D gene is named only where the DNA matches it firmly. Clone size appears in some rows only: once, few, many, or a class for an expanded clone.

>-|TRBJ2-7|TRBV10-3|-
TGTGCCATCAGGGACGGACTGGGCTACGAGCAGTACTTC
CAIRDGLGYEQYF
>-|TRBJ2-1|TRBV7-8|-
TGTGCCAGCAGCTCACTGCGCGTGGAGCAGTTCTTC
CASSSLRVEQFF
>-|TRBJ2-1|TRBV5-4|-
TGTGCCAGCAGTTCCCAGCGGTCCTACAATGAGCAGTTCTTC
CASSSQRSYNEQFF
>-|TRBJ1-2|TRBV16|-
TGTGCCAGCAGCCAATTCAAAGGGTCTGGCTACACCTTC
CASSQFKGSGYTF
>TRBD1|TRBJ1-5|TRBV19|-
TGTGCCAGTAGTACAGGCAGGGGGCGTCTAAGCAATCAGCCCCAGCATTTT
CASSTGRGRLSNQPQHF
>TRBD1|TRBJ1-2|TRBV2|-
TGTGCCAGCAGTGTCCCGGGACAGGGCACCTTC
CASSVPGQGTF
>-|TRBJ2-7|TRBV6-5|-
TGTGCCAGCAGTACCGGGTTTCTCGGCGAGCAGTACTTC
CASSTGFLGEQYF
>-|TRBJ2-5|TRBV11-2|-
TGTGCCAGCAGCCCCGGGACATCTAGGGGAGAGACCCAGTACTTC
CASSPGTSRGETQYF
>TRBD2|TRBJ2-1|TRBV10-3|-
TGTGCCATCAGTGAGTCTGACGGCGGGAGAAGGGATGAGCAGTTCTTC
CAISESDGGRRDEQFF
>TRBD2|TRBJ2-1|TRBV19|-
TGTGCCAGTAGTATCAGCGGGGACTACAATGAGCAGTTCTTC
CASSISGDYNEQFF
>-|TRBJ1-1|TRBV2|-
TGTGCCAGCAGTGAAGGAACAGGAATCTTTGCTGAAGCTTTCTTT
CASSEGTGIFAEAFF
>TRBD1|TRBJ2-1|TRBV23-1|-
TGCGCCAGCAGTCAACAGGACAGGGCGGCCTACAATGAGCAGTTCTTC
CASSQQDRAAYNEQFF
>-|TRBJ1-2|TRBV2|-
TGTGCCAGCGAGCCCAGACAGGAAAACTATGGCTACACCTTC
CASEPRQENYGYTF
>-|TRBJ2-1|TRBV28|-
TGTGCCAGCAGCTCGGCCACCAATGAGCAGTTCTTC
CASSSATNEQFF
>TRBD2|TRBJ2-3|TRBV6-1|-
TGTGCCAGCAGTGAAGTGACTAGCGGTTCCCTCACAGATACGCAGTATTTT
CASSEVTSGSLTDTQYF
>-|TRBJ2-1|TRBV7-6|-
TGTGCCAGCAGCTTAGGACAGTCCTGGGGCTCCTACAATGAGCAGTTCTTC
CASSLGQSWGSYNEQFF
>-|TRBJ1-1|TRBV28|-
TGTGCCAGCAGTGAGGGGGTCCCAGACACTGAAGCTTTCTTT
CASSEGVPDTEAFF
>-|TRBJ2-1|TRBV4-3|few
TGCGCCAGCAGCCCTGCGTACAGGGTTGGCGATGAGCAGTTCTTC
CASSPAYRVGDEQFF
>-|TRBJ2-7|TRBV28|-
TGTGCCAGCAGTTATGGGACGGCCTACGAGCAGTACTTC
CASSYGTAYEQYF
>-|TRBJ1-3|TRBV7-8|-
TGTGCCAGCAGCTTAGACAGGGGAAACACCATATATTTT
CASSLDRGNTIYF